This is a list of T cell receptor beta chains from one sample in a study of blood T cell repertoires in COVID-19. Some clones are missing from TCRdb's copy, which holds only in-frame ones; the method was immunoSEQ multiplex PCR. The sample includes under 200,000 clones, about 80% of them seen just once. Specimen: peripheral blood. Receptors originate from a woman aged 60 to 75 with COVID-19, enrolled during active disease. Each CDR3 is given with its conserved first and last residue. Fields, in order: clone size, V gene, D gene, J gene, CDR3 protein, CDR3 DNA. The D gene is left open where the match is weak. A row's size may be missing; if present it is once, few, many or a size class.

clone_size: NA; v_call: TRBV30; d_call: TRBD1; j_call: TRBJ1-5; cdr3_aa: CAYTTRGTAGNQPQHF; cdr3_nt: TGTGCATACACGACCCGAGGGACAGCTGGAAATCAGCCCCAGCATTTT
clone_size: NA; v_call: TRBV30; d_call: NA; j_call: TRBJ2-7; cdr3_aa: CAWSVLGLTSGEQYF; cdr3_nt: TGTGCCTGGAGTGTACTGGGACTCACCAGTGGCGAGCAGTACTTC
clone_size: NA; v_call: TRBV7-2; d_call: NA; j_call: TRBJ2-7; cdr3_aa: CASSSTAPSGGYEQYF; cdr3_nt: TGTGCCAGCAGCTCCACCGCCCCCAGTGGTGGCTACGAGCAGTACTTC
clone_size: NA; v_call: TRBV7-9; d_call: NA; j_call: TRBJ2-1; cdr3_aa: CASSRTPSSSSEQFF; cdr3_nt: TGTGCCAGCAGCCGGACTCCTTCATCATCCTCTGAGCAGTTCTTC
clone_size: few; v_call: TRBV24-1; d_call: NA; j_call: TRBJ1-5; cdr3_aa: CATSLGGPHQPQHF; cdr3_nt: TGTGCCACCAGTCTAGGAGGGCCTCATCAGCCCCAGCATTTT
clone_size: NA; v_call: TRBV7-2; d_call: TRBD2; j_call: TRBJ2-2; cdr3_aa: CASSLLAGDIGELFF; cdr3_nt: TGTGCCAGCAGCTTACTGGCGGGAGACATCGGGGAGCTGTTTTTT
clone_size: NA; v_call: TRBV25-1; d_call: TRBD1; j_call: TRBJ1-2; cdr3_aa: CASRDRSLGGYTF; cdr3_nt: TGTGCCAGCAGGGACAGGTCACTTGGGGGCTACACCTTC
clone_size: NA; v_call: TRBV7-8; d_call: TRBD1; j_call: TRBJ1-1; cdr3_aa: CASSEPNRGHTEAFF; cdr3_nt: TGTGCCAGCAGCGAACCGAACAGGGGGCATACTGAAGCTTTCTTT
clone_size: NA; v_call: TRBV2; d_call: NA; j_call: TRBJ1-6; cdr3_aa: CASSAGQNNSPLHF; cdr3_nt: TGTGCCAGCAGTGCAGGGCAAAATAATTCACCCCTCCACTTT
clone_size: NA; v_call: TRBV3-1/TRBV3-2; d_call: NA; j_call: TRBJ2-5; cdr3_aa: CASSLPRGAETQYF; cdr3_nt: TGTGCCAGCAGCCTGCCCCGGGGTGCGGAGACCCAGTACTTC
clone_size: NA; v_call: TRBV7-2; d_call: TRBD1; j_call: TRBJ1-4; cdr3_aa: CASSPGQGNFEKLFF; cdr3_nt: TGTGCCAGCAGCCCCGGACAGGGTAATTTTGAAAAACTGTTTTTT
clone_size: NA; v_call: TRBV6-2/TRBV6-3; d_call: NA; j_call: TRBJ1-2; cdr3_aa: CASSSPGNYGYTF; cdr3_nt: TGTGCCAGCAGTTCCCCGGGGAACTATGGCTACACCTTC
clone_size: NA; v_call: TRBV7-9; d_call: TRBD1; j_call: TRBJ2-2; cdr3_aa: CASSLRDSNTGELFF; cdr3_nt: TGTGCCAGCAGCCTCCGGGACAGTAACACCGGGGAGCTGTTTTTT
clone_size: NA; v_call: TRBV19; d_call: NA; j_call: TRBJ2-3; cdr3_aa: CASTASGRDGTDTQYF; cdr3_nt: TGTGCCAGTACCGCGTCGGGTCGAGACGGCACAGATACGCAGTATTTT
clone_size: NA; v_call: TRBV7-9; d_call: NA; j_call: TRBJ2-1; cdr3_aa: CASSPSLEQFF; cdr3_nt: TGTGCCAGCAGCCCGTCCCTTGAGCAGTTCTTC
clone_size: NA; v_call: TRBV11-2; d_call: NA; j_call: TRBJ1-2; cdr3_aa: CASSLDSRQDYGYTF; cdr3_nt: TGTGCCAGCAGCTTAGATTCCAGGCAGGACTATGGCTACACCTTC
clone_size: NA; v_call: TRBV6-5; d_call: NA; j_call: TRBJ2-3; cdr3_aa: CAEAGNLTDTQYF; cdr3_nt: TGTGCCGAAGCCGGGAATCTCACAGATACGCAGTATTTT
clone_size: few; v_call: TRBV2; d_call: NA; j_call: TRBJ2-7; cdr3_aa: CALGDGTLTYEQYF; cdr3_nt: TGTGCCCTCGGAGACGGGACACTTACCTACGAGCAGTACTTC
clone_size: NA; v_call: TRBV19; d_call: TRBD1; j_call: TRBJ2-6; cdr3_aa: CASSTGTGNPGANVLTF; cdr3_nt: TGTGCCAGTAGTACCGGGACAGGGAATCCTGGGGCCAACGTCCTGACTTTC
clone_size: NA; v_call: TRBV7-2; d_call: TRBD2; j_call: TRBJ2-1; cdr3_aa: CASSFSGNYNEQFF; cdr3_nt: TGTGCCAGCAGCTTTAGCGGGAACTACAATGAGCAGTTCTTC
clone_size: NA; v_call: TRBV29-1; d_call: NA; j_call: TRBJ2-5; cdr3_aa: CSVEDQGETQYF; cdr3_nt: TGCAGCGTTGAAGACCAGGGTGAGACCCAGTACTTC
clone_size: few; v_call: TRBV28; d_call: NA; j_call: TRBJ1-2; cdr3_aa: CASMFNRGDGYTF; cdr3_nt: TGTGCCAGCATGTTCAATCGCGGGGATGGCTACACCTTC
clone_size: NA; v_call: TRBV6-5; d_call: NA; j_call: TRBJ1-3; cdr3_aa: CALSQGYSGNTIYF; cdr3_nt: TGTGCCCTTTCTCAGGGGTACTCTGGAAACACCATATATTTT
clone_size: NA; v_call: TRBV10-3; d_call: TRBD1; j_call: TRBJ1-3; cdr3_aa: CAISETGGKENTIYF; cdr3_nt: TGTGCCATCAGTGAAACAGGGGGAAAAGAAAACACCATATATTTT
clone_size: NA; v_call: TRBV5-5; d_call: NA; j_call: TRBJ2-5; cdr3_aa: CASSFQAGLYQETQYF; cdr3_nt: TGTGCCAGCAGCTTTCAGGCGGGATTGTACCAAGAGACCCAGTACTTC
clone_size: once; v_call: TRBV28; d_call: NA; j_call: TRBJ2-3; cdr3_aa: CASSSTASSTDTQYF; cdr3_nt: TGTGCCAGCAGTTCGACTGCCTCTAGCACAGATACGCAGTATTTT
clone_size: NA; v_call: TRBV6-2/TRBV6-3; d_call: TRBD2; j_call: TRBJ2-7; cdr3_aa: CASSIRTSGTTKQYF; cdr3_nt: TGTGCCAGCAGTATTCGGACTAGCGGTACTACGAAGCAGTACTTC
clone_size: NA; v_call: TRBV6-2/TRBV6-3; d_call: NA; j_call: TRBJ1-2; cdr3_aa: CASSSGSNYGYTF; cdr3_nt: TGTGCCAGCAGTTCCGGTTCTAACTATGGCTACACCTTC
clone_size: NA; v_call: TRBV18; d_call: TRBD2; j_call: TRBJ2-1; cdr3_aa: CASSPTSGSNEQFF; cdr3_nt: TGTGCCAGCTCACCGACTAGCGGGAGTAATGAGCAGTTCTTC
clone_size: NA; v_call: TRBV2; d_call: TRBD1; j_call: TRBJ1-5; cdr3_aa: CASSLTGDSNQPQHF; cdr3_nt: TGTGCCAGCAGCTTGACAGGGGATAGCAATCAGCCCCAGCATTTT
clone_size: few; v_call: TRBV2; d_call: TRBD2; j_call: TRBJ2-3; cdr3_aa: CASSVSGLSTDTQYF; cdr3_nt: TGTGCCAGCAGTGTTAGCGGGCTTAGCACAGATACGCAGTATTTT
clone_size: NA; v_call: TRBV28; d_call: TRBD1; j_call: TRBJ1-2; cdr3_aa: CASGRGGADYGYTF; cdr3_nt: TGTGCCAGCGGGCGAGGGGGCGCTGACTATGGCTACACCTTC
clone_size: NA; v_call: TRBV11-2; d_call: TRBD2; j_call: TRBJ2-6; cdr3_aa: CASSTGTSRTFGANVLTF; cdr3_nt: TGTGCCAGCAGCACTGGGACTAGCCGTACCTTCGGGGCCAACGTCCTGACTTTC
clone_size: once; v_call: TRBV28; d_call: NA; j_call: TRBJ1-6; cdr3_aa: CASIGGGELADSPLHF; cdr3_nt: TGTGCCAGCATAGGGGGGGGCGAGCTTGCTGATTCACCCCTCCACTTT
clone_size: NA; v_call: TRBV28; d_call: NA; j_call: TRBJ1-1; cdr3_aa: CASSQTGKAMNTEAFF; cdr3_nt: TGTGCCAGCAGCCAAACGGGAAAAGCCATGAACACTGAAGCTTTCTTT
clone_size: NA; v_call: TRBV13; d_call: NA; j_call: TRBJ1-2; cdr3_aa: CASRTRGSGREEDYGYTF; cdr3_nt: TGTGCCAGCAGGACTAGGGGTTCCGGGAGGGAGGAGGACTATGGCTACACCTTC
clone_size: NA; v_call: TRBV6-1; d_call: NA; j_call: TRBJ1-2; cdr3_aa: CASSEASLLYNYGYTF; cdr3_nt: TGTGCCAGCAGTGAAGCGTCCCTACTCTATAACTATGGCTACACCTTC
clone_size: NA; v_call: TRBV5-1; d_call: NA; j_call: TRBJ2-1; cdr3_aa: CASSLGMGGPAYNEQFF; cdr3_nt: TGCGCCAGCAGCTTGGGGATGGGGGGTCCGGCCTACAATGAGCAGTTCTTC
clone_size: NA; v_call: TRBV6-5; d_call: NA; j_call: TRBJ1-1; cdr3_aa: CASSRGLDGEAFF; cdr3_nt: TGTGCCAGCAGTCGGGGACTAGACGGTGAAGCTTTCTTT
clone_size: NA; v_call: TRBV29-1; d_call: TRBD2; j_call: TRBJ2-7; cdr3_aa: CSVEVGSGTYEQYF; cdr3_nt: TGCAGCGTTGAAGTAGGTAGCGGGACCTACGAGCAGTACTTC
clone_size: NA; v_call: TRBV11-1; d_call: NA; j_call: TRBJ2-5; cdr3_aa: CASSQTNRVLETQYF; cdr3_nt: TGTGCCAGCAGTCAAACGAACAGGGTTTTAGAGACCCAGTACTTC
clone_size: NA; v_call: TRBV2; d_call: TRBD1; j_call: TRBJ2-5; cdr3_aa: CASSEGGQGAETQYF; cdr3_nt: TGTGCCAGCAGTGAAGGGGGGCAGGGGGCAGAGACCCAGTACTTC
clone_size: NA; v_call: TRBV5-1; d_call: TRBD2; j_call: TRBJ2-3; cdr3_aa: CASSSLAGGPSSTDTQYF; cdr3_nt: TGCGCCAGCAGCTCATTAGCGGGAGGGCCGTCGAGCACAGATACGCAGTATTTT
clone_size: NA; v_call: TRBV18; d_call: NA; j_call: TRBJ2-2; cdr3_aa: CASSPLQGNTGELFF; cdr3_nt: TGTGCCAGCTCACCACTCCAGGGCAACACCGGGGAGCTGTTTTTT
clone_size: NA; v_call: TRBV18; d_call: TRBD1; j_call: TRBJ1-1; cdr3_aa: CASSLPGQGAPAFF; cdr3_nt: TGTGCCAGCTCACTCCCGGGACAGGGGGCTCCTGCTTTCTTT
clone_size: NA; v_call: TRBV6-2/TRBV6-3; d_call: TRBD1; j_call: TRBJ1-5; cdr3_aa: CASSYSQQGAINQPQHF; cdr3_nt: TGTGCCAGCAGTTACAGCCAACAGGGGGCAATCAATCAGCCCCAGCATTTT
clone_size: NA; v_call: TRBV6-5; d_call: NA; j_call: TRBJ2-1; cdr3_aa: CASTYLGGVAEQFF; cdr3_nt: TGTGCCAGCACCTACCTAGGGGGGGTGGCTGAGCAGTTCTTC
clone_size: NA; v_call: TRBV29-1; d_call: NA; j_call: TRBJ1-4; cdr3_aa: CSFILAEKLFF; cdr3_nt: TGCAGCTTCATTTTGGCTGAAAAACTGTTTTTT
clone_size: NA; v_call: TRBV9; d_call: NA; j_call: TRBJ1-2; cdr3_aa: CASSVAPVVGSTAQYGYTF; cdr3_nt: TGTGCCAGCAGCGTAGCCCCCGTAGTGGGCTCCACCGCTCAGTATGGCTACACCTTC
clone_size: NA; v_call: TRBV19; d_call: TRBD1; j_call: TRBJ2-7; cdr3_aa: CASSNRDSSYEQYF; cdr3_nt: TGTGCCAGTAGTAACCGGGACAGCTCCTACGAGCAGTACTTC
clone_size: few; v_call: TRBV11-2; d_call: NA; j_call: TRBJ2-2; cdr3_aa: CASPRAVYNTGELFF; cdr3_nt: TGTGCCAGTCCCAGGGCAGTCTATAACACCGGGGAGCTGTTTTTT
clone_size: NA; v_call: TRBV19; d_call: TRBD1; j_call: TRBJ2-5; cdr3_aa: CASSRDRWTQETQYF; cdr3_nt: TGTGCCAGTAGTAGGGACAGGTGGACCCAAGAGACCCAGTACTTC
clone_size: many; v_call: TRBV2; d_call: TRBD1; j_call: TRBJ1-1; cdr3_aa: CASSTTLTGTGGLEAFF; cdr3_nt: TGTGCCAGCAGTACTACATTAACCGGGACAGGGGGTTTAGAAGCTTTCTTT